The clone carrying this TCR beta chain was found a few times. Its antigen is currently unknown. The CDR3 length is 18 residues. J was trimmed by 5 bases and V by 0 bases; bases with no gene match: 11. The V gene's germline CDR1 is LGHNA and CDR2 YSLEER. The data were obtained in a study of identical twins' blood T cells. Study-wide results and caveats: Twins reportedly had markedly more similar V usage than unrelated donors, even among out-of-frame TCRbeta clonotypes.

TCRdb reanalysed the 5' RACE reads using MiXCR and keeps one entry per CDR3 protein. The sample records a few hundred thousand distinct CDR3 sequences, roughly 27% being singletons. The TCR originated in a woman between 18 and 50 years old in good health. The sequencing input was PBMCs. The chain carries TRBV4-3 and TRBJ2-7; 12 bases match TRBD2. CDR3 loop: CASSQDFRGLAGSHEQYF. CDR3 bases: TGCGCCAGCAGCCAAGATTTCCGAGGACTAGCGGGATCCCACGAGCAGTACTTC.